What follows is one T cell receptor beta chain and its context. This clone was observed a handful of times. It lacks a known antigen. Base qualities are not recorded, but no much larger clone differs from it by a single base. The sample is drawn from a study of blood T cell repertoires in COVID-19 (TCRdb year 2020). A note on the overall study: Samples covering the acute and convalescent phases of COVID-19 were provided by collaborators in the United States, Italy and Spain. The material from the prospective study consisted of cDNA or gDNA derived from T cells, B-cell-depleted T cells, or PBMCs. Deeply sampled blood TCRbeta repertoires from subjects exposed to, actively infected with, or recovered from COVID-19 were included in the dataset. The repertoires were released in a freely available public database meant as a resource for research on the immune response to SARS-CoV-2. The samples were drawn from the first 160 participants of the ongoing ImmuneRACE study and from roughly 1,300 subjects provided by 6 global collaborators. The sample metadata nearly always contained a de-identified subject ID, COVID-19 status, age in years and sex. Where available, HLA class I and class II types were taken from metadata supplied by the sample provider and were not determined by assay-based typing.

TCRbeta CDR3 regions were amplified from genomic DNA by means of the immunoSEQ Assay, a bias-controlled multiplex PCR. For the original study's pipeline: Within the assay, amplification of reference gene primers was used to estimate how many nucleated cells each sample contained. To quantify the absolute abundance of each unique TCRbeta CDR3 rearrangement, sequence reads were collapsed and filtered. For each sample, productive Simpson clonality was calculated as the square root of Simpson's diversity index over productive rearrangements. The immuneACCESS repertoire file appears here via TCRdb, limited to in-frame rearrangements. These files lack a portion of the clones; in checked studies, under half of the deficit traces to unresolved V genes, and the cause of the others is not known. D and trimming come from the DNA, and the V and J calls and clone size come from that table. This sample is represented by 130,000 to 150,000 clones; about four fifths of them were singletons. Jointly, the top ten make up roughly 7.7% of the sample.

Overall study results and their limits: How much clinical and demographic metadata was included differed by source and by participant, and the metadata was provided uncurated.

Whole blood was collected in K2EDTA tubes by collaborating institutions according to the institutions' own protocols. For TCRbeta analysis, collaborators shipped samples in one of three forms: frozen whole blood, isolated PBMCs, or DNA extracted from either of those sample types. The TCR sequence derives from a human donor with acute or convalescent COVID-19. The donor label of this sample is uncertain. Sequenced sample: peripheral blood.

CDR3 loop: CASSDDEHTNEKLFF. The DNA sequence is TGTGCCAGCAGTGACGATGAGCATACTAATGAAAAACTGTTTTTT. The rearrangement combines TRBV6-1 with TRBJ1-4, with the identity of the D gene unclear. The junction carries 10 bases between V and J, which are trimmed by 3 bases and 2 bases respectively. The CDR3 goes from the cysteine to the phenylalanine over 15 residues. Of the read, only the CDR3 DNA is kept; its 45 bases are in frame from base 1. The CDR1 and CDR2 encoded by the germline V gene are MNHNS and SASEGT.